This T cell receptor beta chain comes out of a study of cytomegalovirus exposure and HLA in healthy donors. The trim removed 0 bases at V and 4 bases at J, leaving 3 bases unmatched. CDR3 length: 14 residues. Germline V gene data show CDR1 as SGHDT and CDR2 as YYEEEE. Whole-study results and caveats: Most CMV-associated TCR beta chains appeared HLA-restricted in a later analysis. Certain indistinguishable V segments, among them TRBV6-2 and TRBV6-3, were excluded. It emerged from a later analysis that several of the most significant clusters appeared to be linked to common viral pathogens.

PCR employed 60 Vbeta and 13 Jbeta primers. Libraries were prepared by immunoSEQ multiplex PCR; TCRdb keeps only in-frame clonotypes and omits some of them. The table includes almost 95,000 clones, roughly three fifths detected once. By share, this clone ranks as medium-sized. The target antigen is unknown. The sample taken for sequencing was PBMCs. The source of this sequence is a man aged 25 to 45 in good health and CMV-seronegative. This sequence joins TRBV5-6 and TRBJ1-1; TRBD1 matches at 7 bases. The CDR3 DNA reads as TGTGCCAGCAGCTTGGAGCAGGGGGGCACTGAAGCTTTCTTT. Its translation is CASSLEQGGTEAFF.